These 30 T cell receptor beta chains originate from one sample sequenced in a study of radiotherapy plus CTLA-4 blockade in lung cancer. Clones were sequenced by immunoSEQ multiplex PCR, and TCRdb holds only the in-frame ones, with some missing. The sample holds just under 60,000 clones, around 80% seen once. Sequenced here: peripheral blood, sampled from a patient treated with radiotherapy plus ipilimumab. The receptor set was obtained from a human donor with non-small cell lung cancer who had a partial response to radiotherapy plus ipilimumab.

This clone was counted only a few times. Other DNA sequences from this sample encode an identical CDR3 as well. The chain is built from TRBV18 and TRBJ1-2, with D possibly being TRBD1 (6 bases). The V gene lost 6 bases and the J gene lost 8 bases, with 10 bases spanning the gap. Germline lookup yields CDR1 KGHSH and CDR2 LQKENI. The CDR3 has 11 amino acids. As DNA, the CDR3 is TGTGCCAGCTCGGAAACAGGGGGCTACACCTTC. It is translated as CASSETGGYTF.

The V call is TRBV9, the J call TRBJ2-2; no reliable D call. Trimming cost V 5 bases and J 7 bases, with 15 bases left between them. Germline CDR1 is SGDLS and CDR2 is YYNGEE. The length of the CDR3 is 14 residues. The CDR3 protein is CASRRSEFGGELFF. Written as DNA, the CDR3 is TGTGCCAGCAGACGGTCTGAATTTGGCGGGGAGCTGTTTTTT.

The chain carries TRBV5-1 and TRBJ1-5; 9 nucleotides align to TRBD1. J gave up 8 bases and V 0 bases, and 6 bases lay outside the gene matches. CDR3 length equals 15 residues. CDR1 and CDR2 (germline): SGHRS, YFSETQ. CDR3 region: CASSLGQGGIEPQHF. The CDR3 DNA reads TGCGCCAGCAGCTTGGGACAGGGGGGAATCGAGCCCCAGCATTTT.

As DNA, the CDR3 is TGTGCCAGTAGTCGGCCCAGGGGGCCCACCTACAATGAGCAGTTCTTC. Amino acid sequence: CASSRPRGPTYNEQFF. The V call is TRBV19, the J call TRBJ2-1; 8 nucleotides line up with TRBD1. With V trimmed by 5 bases and J by 2 bases, 8 bases remained unmatched. Germline loops: CDR1 LNHDA, CDR2 SQIVND (reference sequence). The CDR3 consists of 16 residues.

V gene TRBV7-9 combines with J gene TRBJ1-4, with 9 positions matching TRBD1. Looked up from germline, CDR1 is SEHNR and CDR2 is FQNEAQ (reference sequence). Losses at the gene ends were 1 base for V and 2 bases for J; bases not matched to a gene: 2. The CDR3 totals 16 residues. CDR3 nucleotides: TGTGCCAGCAGCTTAGGACAGGGGGGGACTAATGAAAAACTGTTTTTT. The encoded protein is CASSLGQGGTNEKLFF.

The rearrangement uses TRBV7-6 and TRBJ1-1, with 10 bases lining up with TRBD1. CDR3 length: 15 amino acids. Germline CDR1 and CDR2: SGHVS and FNYEAQ. Losses at the gene ends were 1 base for V and 5 bases for J; bases not matched to a gene: 4. This CDR3 reads CASSLVGQGGTEAFF. In nucleotides, the CDR3 is TGTGCCAGCAGCTTAGTCGGACAGGGGGGAACTGAAGCTTTCTTT.

The chain combines TRBV6-5 with TRBJ2-5, with TRBD2 matching over 7 bases. There are 16 residues in the CDR3. Germline V gene sequence: CDR1 MNHEY, CDR2 SVGAGI. The J segment lost 5 bases and the V segment lost 4 bases, leaving 13 bases of the junction unmatched. The CDR3 loop is CASSSFGGSTGETQYF. The DNA for the CDR3 is TGTGCCAGCAGTTCCTTCGGGGGGAGTACGGGGGAGACCCAGTACTTC.

The CDR3 spells CASSVGGGYTDTQYF. The CDR3 DNA reads TGTGCCAGCAGCGTAGGGGGGGGCTACACAGATACGCAGTATTTT. V and J are TRBV9 and TRBJ2-3; the D gene is possibly TRBD2 (7 bases). Trimming took 0 bases from V and 2 from J, leaving 10 bases between them. The CDR3 consists of 15 residues. Per the germline V gene, CDR1 is SGDLS and CDR2 is YYNGEE.

The chain links TRBV5-5 to TRBJ2-1; 7 bases map to TRBD2. The CDR3 sequence is 15 residues long. V shed 3 bases and J 9 bases; nucleotides not matched to a gene: 12. Looked up from germline, CDR1 is SGHKS and CDR2 is YYEKEE (reference sequence). Here the CDR3 DNA reads TGTGCCAGCAGCTCCGATCCCCTAGCGGTTGGTGAGCAGTTCTTC. This gives the protein CASSSDPLAVGEQFF. The whole variable domain, filled in from reference TRBV5-5 and TRBJ2-1, reads DAGVTQSPTHLIKTRGQQVTLRCSPISGHKSVSWYQQVLGQGPQFIFQYYEKEERGRGNFPDRFSARQFPNYSSELNVNALLLGDSALYLCASSSDPLAVGEQFFGPGTRLTVL.

The chain has TRBV11-2 and TRBJ2-5, with D possibly being TRBD1 (6 bases). Trimming cost V 8 bases and J 4 bases, with 20 bases left between them. The CDR3 spans 15 residues. The germline CDR1 and CDR2 sequences are SGHAT and FQNNGV. CDR3 sequence reads: CASDPNLSRGETQYF. CDR3 DNA: TGTGCCAGCGACCCAAACCTATCCAGGGGAGAGACCCAGTACTTC.

A single count supports this clone. The chain recombines TRBV6-1 with TRBJ1-4; D perhaps matches TRBD1 (6 bases). This CDR3 is built from 15 residues. V lost 10 bases, J lost 0 bases, and 15 bases lay in between. Germline V gene lookup returns CDR1 MNHNS and CDR2 SASEGT. The CDR3: CAIRGGGTTNEKLFF. DNA for the CDR3: TGTGCCATCAGGGGAGGGGGGACAACTAATGAAAAACTGTTTTTT.

Of note for this clone: This sample includes further DNA sequences coding for the same CDR3. The rearrangement joins TRBV19 to TRBJ1-2, with 8 bases that match TRBD1. V gave up 6 bases and J gave up 3 bases; unmatched junction bases: 3. The CDR3 runs 13 residues. Germline CDR1 is LNHDA and CDR2 is SQIVND (reference sequence). The CDR3 region has the DNA TGTGCCAGTAGGCAGGGGGCTGACTATGGCTACACCTTC. Its protein is CASRQGADYGYTF.

This clone was recorded a few times. The chain combines TRBV29-1 with TRBJ2-1; 8 bases match TRBD2. This CDR3 contains 13 residues. Germline loops: CDR1 SQVTM, CDR2 ANQGSEA. V was clipped by 6 bases and J by 9 bases; unmatched bases: 10. This CDR3 reads CSVPRGAGAEQFF. CDR3 sequence (DNA): TGCAGCGTCCCCCGGGGAGCGGGGGCTGAGCAGTTCTTC.

In its sample, this clone was seen a few times. This chain links TRBV9 with TRBJ1-4; 7 bases match TRBD1. Germline V lookup: CDR1 SGDLS, CDR2 YYNGEE. This CDR3 contains 15 residues. V lost 0 bases and J lost 7; bases outside the gene matches: 6. This chain's CDR3 is CASSVAAQGFEKLFF. CDR3 DNA sequence: TGTGCCAGCAGCGTAGCTGCACAGGGGTTTGAAAAACTGTTTTTT.

V is TRBV29-1 and J is TRBJ2-7, with 7 bases identical to TRBD1. CDR1 and CDR2 (germline): SQVTM, ANQGSEA. The CDR3 covers 13 residues. Trimming at V came to 3 bases and at J to 6 bases, leaving 8 bases not matched to a gene. The CDR3 bases are TGCAGCGTTGAGTTGCAGGGGGTAGGCGAGCAGTACTTC. Its translation is CSVELQGVGEQYF.

This sequence joins TRBV6-1 and TRBJ1-2, with D possibly being TRBD1 (6 bases). There are 14 residues in the CDR3. CDR1 is MNHNS, CDR2 SASEGT, per germline. Trimming shortened V by 2 bases and J by 2 bases, and 9 bases separated the two germline ends. The CDR3 here is CASSETGSNYGYTF. The DNA for the CDR3 is TGTGCCAGCAGTGAAACAGGGTCCAACTATGGCTACACCTTC.

The V and J genes are TRBV19 and TRBJ1-1; D is possibly TRBD1 (5 bases). Germline loops: CDR1 LNHDA, CDR2 SQIVND (reference sequence). The CDR3 runs to 16 residues. V lost 1 base and J lost 0, with 12 bases in between. CDR3 amino acids: CASSIAGVSMNTEAFF. As DNA, the CDR3 is TGTGCCAGTAGTATAGCGGGGGTCTCCATGAACACTGAAGCTTTCTTT.

This clone came up a few times. The chain recombines TRBV6-5 with TRBJ2-7; 13 bases fit TRBD2. The V and J ends lost 6 bases and 6 bases, in that order; junction bases with no gene match: 8. The CDR3 runs 15 residues. The germline CDR1 and CDR2 sequences are MNHEY and SVGAGI. The CDR3 sequence is CASRVTSGGGSEQYF. CDR3 DNA sequence: TGTGCCAGCAGAGTCACTAGCGGGGGGGGTTCCGAGCAGTACTTC.

This sequence joins TRBV5-1 and TRBJ2-7; TRBD1 matches at 11 bases. V lost 1 base to trimming and J lost 0 bases; unmatched junction nucleotides: 3. Germline V gene lookup returns CDR1 SGHRS and CDR2 YFSETQ. The CDR3 contains 16 residues. This CDR3 is CASSLIGTGGSYEQYF. CDR3 sequence (DNA): TGCGCCAGCAGCTTGATCGGGACAGGGGGCTCCTACGAGCAGTACTTC. The full variable domain, completed using reference TRBV5-1 and TRBJ2-7, is KAGVTQTPRYLIKTRGQQVTLSCSPISGHRSVSWYQQTPGQGLQFLFEYFSETQRNKGNFPGRFSGRQFSNSRSEMNVSTLELGDSALYLCASSLIGTGGSYEQYFGPGTRLTVT.

The V and J genes are TRBV4-1 and TRBJ2-1, with D perhaps matching TRBD1 (5 bases). Per germline, CDR1 MGHRA and CDR2 YSYEKL. V was trimmed by 4 bases and J by 13 bases, leaving 26 bases between them. The CDR3 runs to 16 residues. DNA for the CDR3: TGCGCCAGCAGCCTGAGACAGAAGGGCGAGGCTGCTTTCCAGTTCTTC. Encoded protein: CASSLRQKGEAAFQFF.

Written as DNA, the CDR3 is TGCGCCAGCAGCCCCTTCGGACTCCCGAACACAGATACGCAGTATTTT. The encoded protein is CASSPFGLPNTDTQYF. The chain uses TRBV5-1 and TRBJ2-3; D may be TRBD2 (5 bases). With 4 bases removed from V and 2 bases from J, the gap between germline ends came to 17 bases. CDR3 length: 16 amino acids. Germline V lookup: CDR1 SGHRS, CDR2 YFSETQ.

This rearrangement joins TRBV18 to TRBJ2-3, with a possible D match to TRBD2 (6 bases). CDR3 length equals 15 residues. Per germline, CDR1 KGHSH and CDR2 LQKENI. V dropped 5 bases and J dropped 0 bases, with 12 bases sitting between them. CDR3 nucleotide sequence: TGTGCCAGCTCAATAGCGGAGGCCAGCACAGATACGCAGTATTTT. Its translation is CASSIAEASTDTQYF. Full variable domain (missing parts from reference TRBV18 and TRBJ2-3): NAGVMQNPRHLVRRRGQEARLRCSPMKGHSHVYWYRQLPEEGLKFMVYLQKENIIDESGMPKERFSAEFPKEGPSILRIQQVVRGDSAAYFCASSIAEASTDTQYFGPGTRLTVL.

This sequence joins TRBV4-3 and TRBJ2-2, with 7 bases matching TRBD2. V dropped 0 bases and J dropped 7; count of bases not matched to a gene: 5. The CDR3 is 15 residues long. CDR1 is LGHNA, CDR2 YSLEER, per germline. In DNA form, the CDR3 reads TGCGCCAGCAGCCAAGAAGGGAGGGGAGTCGGGGAGCTGTTTTTT. As protein: CASSQEGRGVGELFF.

This clone came up once. The chain is built from TRBV11-2 and TRBJ2-7; possible D gene TRBD1, 5 bases. The V gene lost 1 base and the J gene lost 3 bases, with 10 bases spanning the gap. The length of the CDR3 is 14 residues. CDR1 SGHAT and CDR2 FQNNGV come from the germline V gene. CDR3 in DNA: TGTGCCAGCAGCTTAGGTTTCAGGGTCTACGAGCAGTACTTC. Translation gives CASSLGFRVYEQYF.

The V and J genes are TRBV29-1 and TRBJ2-5; maybe TRBD2 (5 bases). Matching the DNA end better, TRBJ2-7 makes the J call doubtful. The CDR3 loop spans 15 amino acids. The germline V gene encodes CDR1 SQVTM and CDR2 ANQGSEA. The CDR3 sequence: CSVEGTHRGRGEQYF. CDR3 nucleotides: TGCAGCGTTGAAGGCACCCACCGGGGTCGAGGCGAGCAGTACTTC.

J is TRBJ1-5 and V is TRBV6-5, with D perhaps matching TRBD1 (5 bases). This CDR3 is built from 13 residues. Between the trimmed V and J ends, which lost 4 bases and 4 bases, there was a span of 8 bases. Per the germline V gene, CDR1 is MNHEY and CDR2 is SVGAGI. The CDR3 is CASSFGGNQPQHF. For the CDR3, the DNA is TGTGCCAGCAGTTTCGGGGGTAATCAGCCCCAGCATTTT.

The chain joins TRBV5-4 to TRBJ2-7, with 7 bases lining up with TRBD1. The V and J ends lost 4 bases and 1 base, in that order; junction bases with no gene match: 5. Germline V CDR1 and CDR2: SGHNT, YYREEE (reference sequence). This CDR3 has 14 residues. Written as DNA, the CDR3 is TGTGCCAGCAGCCCGAGACAGGGTTCCTACGAGCAGTACTTC. This translates into CASSPRQGSYEQYF.

DNA of the CDR3: TGTGCCAGCAGCGCGGGCCCGGGGGGGCCGAGCAATCAGCCCCAGCATTTT. This codes for CASSAGPGGPSNQPQHF. V gene TRBV5-5 combines with J gene TRBJ1-5, with D perhaps matching TRBD1 (6 bases). Germline V gene data show CDR1 as SGHKS and CDR2 as YYEKEE (reference sequence). V dropped 4 bases and J dropped 1 base, with 18 bases sitting between them. The CDR3 consists of 17 residues.

The chain recombines TRBV9 with TRBJ1-4; perhaps TRBD1 as D (6 bases). Trimming left V 4 bases short and J 6 bases short, with 16 bases between. The CDR3 has 15 residues. Germline V gives CDR1 SGDLS, CDR2 YYNGEE. CDR3: CASSPDRPSHEKLFF. CDR3 in DNA: TGTGCCAGCAGCCCTGACAGGCCCAGTCATGAAAAACTGTTTTTT.

The J gene is TRBJ2-2, the V gene TRBV2, with D possibly being TRBD1 (6 bases). The CDR3 extends over 15 amino acids. Germline CDR1 is SNHLY and CDR2 is FYNNEI. Trimming shortened V by 5 bases and J by 1 base, and 11 bases separated the two germline ends. In nucleotides, the CDR3 is TGTGCCAGCAGTCGAGACAGGTTGAACACCGGGGAGCTGTTTTTT. Translating gives CASSRDRLNTGELFF.